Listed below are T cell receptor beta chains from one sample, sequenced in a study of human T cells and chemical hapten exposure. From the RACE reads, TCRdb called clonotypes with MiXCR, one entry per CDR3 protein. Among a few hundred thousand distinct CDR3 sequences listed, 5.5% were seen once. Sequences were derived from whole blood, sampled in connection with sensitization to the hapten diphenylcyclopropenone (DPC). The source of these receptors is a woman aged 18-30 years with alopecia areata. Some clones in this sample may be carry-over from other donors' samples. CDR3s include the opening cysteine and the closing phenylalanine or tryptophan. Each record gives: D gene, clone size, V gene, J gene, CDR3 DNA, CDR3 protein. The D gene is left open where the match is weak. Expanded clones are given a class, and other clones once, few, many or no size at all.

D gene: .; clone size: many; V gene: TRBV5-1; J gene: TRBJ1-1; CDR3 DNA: TGCGCCAGCAGCTTGGTTCCGGGGGCGGACACTGAAGCTTTCTTT; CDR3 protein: CASSLVPGADTEAFF
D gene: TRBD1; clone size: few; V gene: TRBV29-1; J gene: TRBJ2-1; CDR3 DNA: TGCAGCGTTGAATGGACAGGGTCGGGGAATGAGCAGTTCTTC; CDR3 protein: CSVEWTGSGNEQFF
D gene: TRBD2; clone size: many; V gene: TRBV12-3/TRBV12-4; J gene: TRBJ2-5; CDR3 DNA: TGTGCCAGCAGTGTACTAGCGGGGGTAATGGAGACCCAGTACTTC; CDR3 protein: CASSVLAGVMETQYF
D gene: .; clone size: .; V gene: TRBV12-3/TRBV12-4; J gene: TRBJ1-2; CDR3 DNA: TGTGCCAGCAGCAACAGGGAAGGCTATGGCTACACCTTC; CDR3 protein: CASSNREGYGYTF
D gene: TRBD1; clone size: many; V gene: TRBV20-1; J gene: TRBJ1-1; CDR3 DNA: TGCAGTGCTAGTGAGGGGGCCACTGAAGCTTTCTTT; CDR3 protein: CSASEGATEAFF
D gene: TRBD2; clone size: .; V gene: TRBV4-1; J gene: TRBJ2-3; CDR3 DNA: TGCGCCAGCAGCCAAGGTAGCGGGGGGCAGGGAGATACGCAGTATTTT; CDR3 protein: CASSQGSGGQGDTQYF
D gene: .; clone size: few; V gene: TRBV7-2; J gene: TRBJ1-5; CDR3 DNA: TGTGCCAGCAGCTTAGGGGGACCCCTGCCCCAGCATTTT; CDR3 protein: CASSLGGPLPQHF
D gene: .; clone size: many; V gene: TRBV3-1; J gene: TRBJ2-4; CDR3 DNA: TGTGCCAGCAGCCAAGACCCCAGGGTGGCCAAAAACATTCAGTACTTC; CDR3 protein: CASSQDPRVAKNIQYF
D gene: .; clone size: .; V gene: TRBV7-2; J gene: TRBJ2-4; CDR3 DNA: TGTGCCAGCAGCTTAGCTCCGGGAGCAAACATTCAGTACTTC; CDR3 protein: CASSLAPGANIQYF
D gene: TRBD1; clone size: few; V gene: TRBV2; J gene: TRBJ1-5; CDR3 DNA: TGTGCCAGCAGTAAGGGGGGACAGGTCGCCGGTCAGCCCCAGCATTTT; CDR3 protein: CASSKGGQVAGQPQHF
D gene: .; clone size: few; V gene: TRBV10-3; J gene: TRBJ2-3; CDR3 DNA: TGTGCCATCAGTGATTTAAGCACAGATACGCAGTATTTT; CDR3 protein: CAISDLSTDTQYF
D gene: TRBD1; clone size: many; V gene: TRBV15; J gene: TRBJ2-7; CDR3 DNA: TGTGCCACCAGCAGAAAAGGGACAGGGGTAAACGAGCAGTACTTC; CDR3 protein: CATSRKGTGVNEQYF
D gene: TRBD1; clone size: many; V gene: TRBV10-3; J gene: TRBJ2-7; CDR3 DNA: TGTGCCGCCTCCCTAGGACAGGGGGGCGAGCAGTACTTC; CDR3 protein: CAASLGQGGEQYF
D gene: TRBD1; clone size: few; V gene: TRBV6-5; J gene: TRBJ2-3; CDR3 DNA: TGTGCCAGCTACCCCGGGACAGGGGCCGGAGATACGCAGTATTTT; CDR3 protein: CASYPGTGAGDTQYF
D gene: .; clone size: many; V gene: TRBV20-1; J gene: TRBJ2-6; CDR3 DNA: TGCAGTGCTAGTATAGGGAACTCTGGGGCCAACGTCCTGACTTTC; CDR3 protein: CSASIGNSGANVLTF
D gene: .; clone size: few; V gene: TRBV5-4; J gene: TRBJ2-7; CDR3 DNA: TGTGCCAGCAGCCGGCACCTACAGGGTATTAACGAGCAGTACTTC; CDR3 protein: CASSRHLQGINEQYF
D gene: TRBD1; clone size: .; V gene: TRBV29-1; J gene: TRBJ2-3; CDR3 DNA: TGCAGCGTTGCCGGGACAGGGTCGAATACGCAGTATTTT; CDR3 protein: CSVAGTGSNTQYF
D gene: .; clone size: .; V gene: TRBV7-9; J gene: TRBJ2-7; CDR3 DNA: TGTGCCAGCCAGGGCGTTTGGGGCGAGCAGTACTTC; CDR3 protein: CASQGVWGEQYF
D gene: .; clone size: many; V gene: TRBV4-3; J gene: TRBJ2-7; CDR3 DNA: TGCGCCAGCAGCCAAGAATTGTACGGGACGACTCCCTACGAGCAGTACTTC; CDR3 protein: CASSQELYGTTPYEQYF
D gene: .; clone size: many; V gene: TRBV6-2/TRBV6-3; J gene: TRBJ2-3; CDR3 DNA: TGTGCCAGCGCGTCCCAAGCAGATACGCAGTATTTT; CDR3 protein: CASASQADTQYF
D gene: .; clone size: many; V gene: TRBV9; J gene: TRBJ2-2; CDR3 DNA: TGTGCCAGCAGCGTTGTATCCGGGGAGCTGTTTTTT; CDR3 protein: CASSVVSGELFF
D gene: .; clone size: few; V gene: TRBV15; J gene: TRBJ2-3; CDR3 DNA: TGTGCCACCAGCAGGGCCCTGGATACGCAGTATTTT; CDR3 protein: CATSRALDTQYF
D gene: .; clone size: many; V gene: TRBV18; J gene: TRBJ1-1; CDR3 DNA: TGTGCCAGCTCACCACTCGGCCCAGGGACGAACACTGAAGCTTTCTTT; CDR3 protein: CASSPLGPGTNTEAFF
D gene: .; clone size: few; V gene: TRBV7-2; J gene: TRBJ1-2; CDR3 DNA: TGTGCCAGCAGCTTAGTTCAGACCTATGGCTACACCTTC; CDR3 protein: CASSLVQTYGYTF
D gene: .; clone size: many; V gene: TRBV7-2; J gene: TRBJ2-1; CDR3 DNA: TGTGCCAGCAGGGATGGGACCGGCGACTACAATGAGCAGTTCTTC; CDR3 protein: CASRDGTGDYNEQFF
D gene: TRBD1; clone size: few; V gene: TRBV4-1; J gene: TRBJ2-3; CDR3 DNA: TGCGCCAGCAGCCCAAGGTCAGGACAGGGCACAGATACGCAGTATTTT; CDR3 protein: CASSPRSGQGTDTQYF
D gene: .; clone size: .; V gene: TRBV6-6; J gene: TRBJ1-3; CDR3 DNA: TGTGCCAGCAGTTACGGGGTTCGGGGGGGCGCGAGAAACACCATATATTTT; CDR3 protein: CASSYGVRGGARNTIYF
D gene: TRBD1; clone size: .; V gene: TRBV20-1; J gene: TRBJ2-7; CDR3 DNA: TGCAGTGCTCCCCGACAGGGGTCCTACGAGCAGTACTTC; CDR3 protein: CSAPRQGSYEQYF